These 5 T cell receptor beta chains were sequenced from one sample in a study of graft-versus-host responses after intestinal transplantation listed by TCRdb under 2021. To isolate intraepithelial and lamina propria lymphocytes from graft specimens, dithiothreitol, EDTA incubations and collagenase D digestion were used. Library generation was performed with the immunoSEQ multiplex PCR assay. Not all clones reach the TCRdb copy of this immuneACCESS table, which keeps in-frame sequences only. Checked studies attribute under half of the gap to unresolved V genes and leave the rest unexplained. In all, the sample holds over 60,000 clones, and around 90% of those were seen once. Of the sample, less than 2% is held by the ten largest clones. Specimen: ileum tissue, collected roughly 54 weeks after transplant. The origin of the receptors is a human patient who received an intestinal transplant, so some T cells may come from the graft donor.

The gene calls are TRBV6-5 and TRBJ1-1; no firm D call. The CDR3 runs to 13 residues. Germline V CDR1 and CDR2: MNHEY, SVGAGI. V dropped 3 bases and J dropped 1 base, with 6 bases sitting between them. The CDR3 reads CASSYGPNTEAFF. The CDR3 nucleotides are TGTGCCAGCAGTTATGGACCGAACACTGAAGCTTTCTTT.

This clone has just one count. CDR3 loop: CASSQDKYEQYF. Written as DNA, the CDR3 is TGCGCCAGCAGTCAAGACAAATACGAGCAGTACTTC. The chain has TRBV23-1 and TRBJ2-7, with D unclear. TRBV23-1 is labeled an ORF, and its function is uncertain. CDR3 length: 12 amino acids. Deletions cut 2 bases from V and 4 bases from J, with 6 bases between.

The rearrangement uses TRBV6-4 and TRBJ2-4; 8 nucleotides line up with TRBD1. The CDR3 covers 13 residues. V shed 4 bases, J shed 6 bases, and the junction held 2 bases outside the gene matches. Germline CDR1 reads MRHNA; CDR2 reads SNTAGT. The CDR3 DNA reads TGTGCCAGCAGTGTTGGACAGGGAAACATTCAGTACTTC. It is translated as CASSVGQGNIQYF.

The chain has TRBV9 and TRBJ1-2; weak D call: TRBD1 (6 bases). The V and J ends lost 0 bases and 3 bases respectively, with 12 bases between them. CDR3 length: 15 amino acids. From germline, CDR1 is SGDLS and CDR2 YYNGEE. The CDR3 protein is CASSVVTGSDYGYTF. The CDR3 bases are TGTGCCAGCAGCGTAGTCACAGGGTCGGACTATGGCTACACCTTC.

This chain connects TRBV6-1 to TRBJ2-3; 10 nucleotides align to TRBD2. There are 13 residues in the CDR3. CDR1 and CDR2 from the germline V gene are MNHNS and SASEGT. The V segment lost 11 bases and the J segment 1 base; nucleotides outside the gene matches: 3. The CDR3 DNA reads TGTGCCTCCGGACTAGCGGGCACAGATACGCAGTATTTT. The encoded protein is CASGLAGTDTQYF.